This TCR beta chain is from a study of T cells after somatic rescue of genetic block. The ends lost 3 bases at V and 5 bases at J; junction bases unmatched: 5. The germline gives CDR1 LNHDA, CDR2 SQIVND (reference sequence). The CDR3 sequence is 15 residues long. Produced via immunoSEQ multiplex PCR; TCRdb's table is partial and in-frame only. This sample carries 9,500 to 15,000 clones, roughly 73% of them seen once, and the ten largest clones take 15% to 20%. The sequence came from a boy younger than 18. Sequencing was performed on peripheral blood mononuclear cells (PBMCs). The genes are TRBV19 and TRBJ2-5, with 11 positions matching TRBD2. CDR3: CASSMVLAGAETQYF. CDR3 coding DNA: TGTGCCAGTAGTATGGTACTAGCGGGGGCGGAGACCCAGTACTTC.